By sample share, the clone carrying this TCR beta chain is medium-sized. Its antigen is as yet unknown. This entry belongs to a study of OX40 agonist ivuxolimab in advanced cancers. Overall study results and limits: Among T cells, CD8+ cells averaged more expanded clones than CD4+ cells. Among the lowest peripheral clonal expansion occurred in 0.1-3.0 mg/kg partial responders. The authors did not determine the antigen specificity of the expanded peripheral T cells.

Autoimmune disease history or systemic immunosuppression excluded patients. TCRdb keeps only in-frame clones here, not all; method: immunoSEQ multiplex PCR. The sample includes approximately 14,000 clones, 70% to 85% of them seen just once. Germline-derived CDR1 and CDR2 are MNHNS and SASEGT. V gave up 4 bases and J gave up 3 bases, with 13 bases separating them. The CDR3 is 15 residues long. This sequence was found in an adult with an advanced solid tumor such as melanoma, head and neck, liver or kidney cancer. This chain joins TRBV6-1 and TRBJ1-3, with D possibly TRBD1 on 6 matching bases. The sequences come from CD4+ or CD8+ T cells sorted from blood, collected in a trial of the OX40 agonist ivuxolimab. For the CDR3, the DNA is TGTGCCAGCAGTGCCATCCAGGGGTATGGAAACACCATATATTTT. Its protein is CASSAIQGYGNTIYF.